These 28 T cell receptor beta chains came from one sample sequenced in a study of shared clonotypes between healthy human individuals. Assay: immunoSEQ multiplex PCR; the TCRdb copy retains only in-frame clones and omits some. The sample carries around 1 million clones, 60% to 85% recorded once. Source material: memory CD4+ T cells sorted from blood. Subset indicated: CD45RA-negative fraction. These receptors were collected from a man between 18 and 29 years old in good health.

The genes are TRBV14 and TRBJ2-5, with D uncertain. Trimming stripped 2 bases from V and 0 bases from J, with 19 bases between. CDR1 and CDR2 (germline): SGHDN, FVKESK. The CDR3 extends over 18 amino acids. The CDR3 DNA reads TGTGCCAGCAGCCAAACGACCGATCCACCTACCTACCAAGAGACCCAGTACTTC. Translated: CASSQTTDPPTYQETQYF.

This chain joins TRBV27 and TRBJ2-5; D remains unclear. CDR1 is MNHEY, CDR2 SMNVEV, per germline (reference sequence). The CDR3 contains 15 residues. The V end was cut by 8 bases, the J end by 5 bases, with 21 bases between. In DNA, the CDR3 is TGTGCCAGCTCTTCTAGTTGGGCCGCCGGGGAGACCCAGTACTTC. Its translation: CASSSSWAAGETQYF.

The table lists this clone with a count of one. The chain combines TRBV4-2 with TRBJ2-3; D is ambiguous. Germline V lookup: CDR1 LGHNA, CDR2 YNFKEQ. Between the trimmed V and J ends, which lost 0 bases and 2 bases, there was a span of 12 bases. The CDR3 runs to 16 residues. Written as DNA, the CDR3 is TGTGCCAGCAGCCAAGATTTCCTGGTAAACACAGATACGCAGTATTTT. Its protein product is CASSQDFLVNTDTQYF.

The V gene is TRBV2, the J gene TRBJ2-3; 8 nucleotides agree with TRBD2. The CDR3 has 16 residues. Germline CDR1 SNHLY, CDR2 FYNNEI. V lost 6 bases and J lost 1; bases outside the gene matches: 9. This chain's CDR3 is CASRVREAGGTDTQYF. The CDR3 DNA reads as TGTGCCAGCAGGGTAAGAGAAGCGGGAGGCACAGATACGCAGTATTTT.

There are a few counts of this clone. V is TRBV6-5 and J is TRBJ1-6, with a weak D call TRBD1 (5 bases). The V gene's germline CDR1 is MNHEY and CDR2 SVGAGI. This CDR3 has 13 amino acids. V was shortened by 5 bases and J by 9 bases, with 11 bases between the two germline ends. The DNA of the CDR3 is TGTGCCAGCAGTCCACAAAGGGGTTCACCCCTCCACTTT. This sequence encodes CASSPQRGSPLHF.

This chain links TRBV18 with TRBJ2-7, with TRBD2 matching over 11 bases. The trim removed 4 bases at V and 3 bases at J, leaving 2 bases unmatched. Germline lookup yields CDR1 KGHSH and CDR2 LQKENI. CDR3 length equals 14 residues. This CDR3 is CASSLTSGSYEQYF. Here the CDR3 DNA reads TGTGCCAGCTCACTTACTAGCGGGAGCTACGAGCAGTACTTC.

This chain connects TRBV5-1 to TRBJ2-6; D remains unclear. The CDR3 covers 15 residues. Germline assignment: CDR1 SGHRS and CDR2 YFSETQ. Trimming cost V 3 bases and J 1 base, with 8 bases left between them. Written as DNA, the CDR3 is TGCGCCAGCAGCTCCTCCCCGTCTGGGGCCAACGTCCTGACTTTC. As protein: CASSSSPSGANVLTF.

The chain combines TRBV6-1 with TRBJ1-6; D uncertain. CDR1 is MNHNS and CDR2 is SASEGT in the germline V gene. V was trimmed by 11 bases and J by 1 base, leaving 12 bases between them. The CDR3 is made up of 14 amino acids. CDR3: CAADWGSYNSPLHF. CDR3 DNA: TGTGCCGCCGACTGGGGTTCCTATAATTCACCCCTCCACTTT.

The V call is TRBV10-3, the J call TRBJ1-2, with TRBD1 identical over 8 bases. CDR1 is ENHRY and CDR2 is SYGVKD in the germline V gene. Unmatched junction bases numbered 9, after V lost 3 bases and J lost 6 bases. The CDR3 sequence is 15 residues long. In DNA, the CDR3 is TGTGCCATCAGTGAAAGGCAGGGGGCGATCAATGGCTACACCTTC. It specifies CAISERQGAINGYTF.

In its sample, this clone was seen many times. The rearrangement links TRBV5-1 to TRBJ1-1; the match to TRBD1 covers 9 bases. The junction had 5 bases not matched to a gene; V was cut back by 4 bases and J by 1 base. This CDR3 comprises 15 residues. Germline CDR1 is SGHRS and CDR2 is YFSETQ. The CDR3 sequence: CASSPGTGKNTEAFF. The CDR3 bases are TGCGCCAGCAGCCCCGGGACAGGGAAGAACACTGAAGCTTTCTTT.

The J gene is TRBJ2-3, the V gene TRBV2; maybe TRBD1 (6 bases). Germline loops: CDR1 SNHLY, CDR2 FYNNEI. The V and J ends lost 6 bases and 4 bases respectively, with 17 bases between them. This CDR3 comprises 15 residues. In nucleotides, the CDR3 is TGTGCCAGCAGAAGAGAGGGGAAGGGGGCAGATACGCAGTATTTT. This translates into CASRREGKGADTQYF.

This clone was counted only a few times. The chain joins TRBV7-2 to TRBJ2-3; TRBD1 agrees at 11 bases. The CDR3 extends over 19 amino acids. V gave up 3 bases and J gave up 4 bases; unmatched junction bases: 15. Germline lookup yields CDR1 SGHTA and CDR2 FQGNSA. The CDR3 coding sequence is TGTGCCAGCAGCTTGGGACAGGGGGAAGCTCTGAGGGTCTCAGATACGCAGTATTTT. Translation gives CASSLGQGEALRVSDTQYF.

V is TRBV10-3 and J is TRBJ1-1, with 7 bases matching TRBD1. The CDR3 runs 13 residues. J gave up 4 bases and V 10 bases, and 9 bases lay outside the gene matches. CDR1 is ENHRY and CDR2 is SYGVKD in the germline V gene. CDR3 DNA sequence: TGTGCCACCCTGACAGGGTTAGCCACTGAAGCTTTCTTT. Translation: CATLTGLATEAFF.

V gene TRBV27 combines with J gene TRBJ2-1, with D perhaps matching TRBD2 (5 bases). Trimming took 5 bases from V and 6 from J, leaving 20 bases between them. The germline gives CDR1 MNHEY, CDR2 SMNVEV (reference sequence). The CDR3 length is 16 residues. CDR3 residues: CASSLLGRASINEQFF. In DNA form, the CDR3 reads TGTGCCAGCAGTCTCCTAGGGCGGGCGAGCATCAATGAGCAGTTCTTC.

The J gene is TRBJ2-3, the V gene TRBV7-2; 8 bases fit TRBD1. Germline CDR1 and CDR2: SGHTA and FQGNSA. The CDR3 is 15 residues long. The V segment lost 6 bases and the J segment 4 bases; nucleotides outside the gene matches: 9. CDR3 protein: CASSKDETGADTQYF. In nucleotides, the CDR3 is TGTGCCAGCAGTAAAGATGAGACAGGGGCAGATACGCAGTATTTT.

V gene TRBV6-6 combines with J gene TRBJ1-5; D uncertain. With 5 bases removed from V and 1 base from J, the gap between germline ends came to 9 bases. Germline assignment: CDR1 MNHNY and CDR2 SVGAGI (reference sequence). The CDR3 has 14 amino acids. The chain's CDR3 is CASSQLGSNQPQHF. For the CDR3, the DNA is TGTGCCAGCAGTCAACTGGGGAGCAATCAGCCCCAGCATTTT.

V usage is TRBV28 and J usage is TRBJ2-7; 10 bases are shared with TRBD1. There are 16 residues in the CDR3. Germline-derived CDR1 and CDR2 are MDHEN and SYDVKM. The ends lost 5 bases at V and 6 bases at J; junction bases unmatched: 13. CDR3 bases: TGTGCCAGCAGTCCTCAACCGGGACAGGGGCTATTCGAGCAGTACTTC. It codes for CASSPQPGQGLFEQYF. The variable domain in full, with the rest retrieved from reference TRBV28 and TRBJ2-7, is DVKVTQSSRYLVKRTGEKVFLECVQDMDHENMFWYRQDPGLGLRLIYFSYDVKMKEKGDIPEGYSVSREKKERFSLILESASTNQTSMYLCASSPQPGQGLFEQYFGPGTRLTVT.

The chain employs TRBV4-1 and TRBJ1-2, with D unresolved. Germline CDR1 reads MGHRA; CDR2 reads YSYEKL. Deletions cut 4 bases from V and 6 bases from J, with 18 bases between. This CDR3 has 15 residues. Here the CDR3 DNA reads TGCGCCAGCAGCCCAGCCCCAGTATCCGACGATGGCTACACCTTC. Translated: CASSPAPVSDDGYTF.

V gene TRBV29-1 combines with J gene TRBJ1-2, with D maybe TRBD1 (5 bases). Germline lookup yields CDR1 SQVTM and CDR2 ANQGSEA. The CDR3 loop spans 11 amino acids. V was trimmed by 7 bases and J by 8 bases, leaving 14 bases between them. This chain's CDR3 is CSAKEGAGYTF. CDR3 DNA sequence: TGCAGCGCGAAGGAAGGGGCAGGCTACACCTTC.

Notes on this clone: Other DNA sequences in this specimen translate into the identical CDR3. V gene TRBV5-1 combines with J gene TRBJ2-3, with D maybe TRBD1 (7 bases). Germline CDR1 and CDR2: SGHRS and YFSETQ. V was clipped by 5 bases and J by 6 bases, with 10 bases between them. The CDR3 is 12 residues long. The CDR3 here is CASRSGGDTQYF. CDR3 DNA sequence: TGCGCCAGCAGATCAGGGGGGGATACGCAGTATTTT.

The chain links TRBV2 to TRBJ2-4, with TRBD1 matching over 10 bases. The CDR3 has 16 residues. Trimming removed 5 bases from V and 2 bases from J; junction bases left unmatched: 6. Germline V lookup: CDR1 SNHLY, CDR2 FYNNEI. CDR3 sequence reads: CASSPTGGASKNIQYF. DNA for the CDR3: TGTGCCAGCAGTCCGACAGGGGGCGCCTCCAAAAACATTCAGTACTTC.

This chain joins TRBV5-6 and TRBJ2-3; TRBD2 is a possible D gene (6 bases). Trimming removed 4 bases at V and 5 bases at J, with 11 bases between. The length of the CDR3 is 13 residues. The germline CDR1 and CDR2 sequences are SGHDT and YYEEEE. CDR3 DNA sequence: TGTGCCAGCAGCGAACGACTAGTAGATACGCAGTATTTT. It yields the protein CASSERLVDTQYF.

The J gene is TRBJ1-6, the V gene TRBV5-1; possible D gene TRBD1, 6 bases. Germline V gene data show CDR1 as SGHRS and CDR2 as YFSETQ. Deletions cut 2 bases from V and 0 bases from J, with 9 bases between. The CDR3 loop spans 16 amino acids. The CDR3, as DNA: TGCGCCAGCAGCTTTGGACAGAGCTCCTATAATTCACCCCTCCACTTT. Translating it yields CASSFGQSSYNSPLHF.

This rearrangement joins TRBV30 to TRBJ2-7; TRBD2 matches at 10 bases. The CDR3 spans 14 residues. The V and J ends lost 3 bases and 5 bases, in that order; junction bases with no gene match: 7. Germline CDR1 GTSNPN, CDR2 SVGIG (reference sequence). CDR3 loop: CAWRRAGGSHEQYF. The DNA for the CDR3 is TGTGCCTGGAGACGAGCGGGAGGGTCCCACGAGCAGTACTTC.

This clone was picked up a small number of times. The CDR3 sequence is CASSPLGALKTGKDNEQFF. The CDR3 DNA is TGTGCCAGCAGCCCCCTGGGGGCGCTTAAGACAGGGAAGGACAATGAGCAGTTCTTC. The chain joins TRBV27 to TRBJ2-1; the match to TRBD1 covers 7 bases. Per germline, CDR1 MNHEY and CDR2 SMNVEV (reference sequence). V shed 6 bases, J shed 5 bases, and the junction held 22 bases outside the gene matches. The CDR3 consists of 19 residues.

The V and J genes are TRBV9 and TRBJ2-2; D gene unclear. Germline assignment: CDR1 SGDLS and CDR2 YYNGEE. V shed 0 bases and J shed 4 bases, with 4 bases lying between them. The CDR3 has 13 amino acids. The CDR3 coding sequence is TGTGCCAGCAGCGTAGTTAGCACCGGGGAGCTGTTTTTT. Protein sequence: CASSVVSTGELFF.

The rearrangement joins TRBV4-3 to TRBJ1-2, with D hard to call. The germline gives CDR1 LGHNA, CDR2 YSLEER. This CDR3 region has 17 residues. V was clipped by 0 bases and J by 3 bases, with 17 bases between them. CDR3 bases: TGCGCCAGCAGCCAAGAAGGGATGCAAGCGGGATACTATGGCTACACCTTC. Translated, it gives CASSQEGMQAGYYGYTF.

About this clone itself: A read error may explain this, as a much larger clone is one base away. Distinct nucleotide sequences in the sample also encode this CDR3. The chain carries TRBV29-1 and TRBJ2-1; D remains ambiguous. Germline V CDR1 and CDR2: SQVTM, ANQGSEA. The CDR3 runs 14 residues. Deletions cut 3 bases from V and 0 bases from J, with 9 bases between. CDR3 bases: TGCAGCGTTGAGGGCCAGAGCTCCTACAATGAGCAGTTCTTC. Its protein is CSVEGQSSYNEQFF.